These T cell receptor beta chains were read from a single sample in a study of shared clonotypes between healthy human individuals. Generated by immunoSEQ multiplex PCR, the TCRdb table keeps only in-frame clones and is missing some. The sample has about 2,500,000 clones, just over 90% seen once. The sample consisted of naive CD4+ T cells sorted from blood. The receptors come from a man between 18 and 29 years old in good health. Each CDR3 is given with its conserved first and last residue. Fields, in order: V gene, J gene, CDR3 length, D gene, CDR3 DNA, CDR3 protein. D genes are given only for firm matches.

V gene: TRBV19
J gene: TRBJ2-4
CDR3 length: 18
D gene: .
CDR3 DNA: TGTGCCAGTACTCAGGGCCCGACCGTGGGTAAAGCCAAAAACATTCAGTACTTC
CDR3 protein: CASTQGPTVGKAKNIQYF

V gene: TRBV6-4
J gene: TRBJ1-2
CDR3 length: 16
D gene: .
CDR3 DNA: TGTGCCAGCAGTGACTCGTCTAACAGCGTTAACTATGGCTACACCTTC
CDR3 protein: CASSDSSNSVNYGYTF

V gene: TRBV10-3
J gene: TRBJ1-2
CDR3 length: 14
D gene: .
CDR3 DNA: TGTGCCATCAGTGAGTCCGCCTCCATCTATGGCTACACCTTC
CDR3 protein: CAISESASIYGYTF

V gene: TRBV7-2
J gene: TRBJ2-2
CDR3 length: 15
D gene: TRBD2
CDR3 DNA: TGTGCCAGCAGCTCCCAGGCGGGGGGCACCGGGGAGCTGTTTTTT
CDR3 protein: CASSSQAGGTGELFF

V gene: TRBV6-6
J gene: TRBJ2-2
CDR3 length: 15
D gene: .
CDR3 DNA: TGTGCCAGCAGTCAGCCCACTACGCGGTCCGGGGAGCTGTTTTTT
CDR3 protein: CASSQPTTRSGELFF

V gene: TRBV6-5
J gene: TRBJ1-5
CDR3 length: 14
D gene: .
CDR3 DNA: TGTGCCAGCAGCGAAATAACAGGGTCCCAGCCCCAGCATTTT
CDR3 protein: CASSEITGSQPQHF

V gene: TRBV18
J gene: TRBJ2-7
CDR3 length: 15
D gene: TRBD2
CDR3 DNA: TGTGCCAGCTCACCGTTTGTGGCGGGAGGGGGCGAGCAGTACTTC
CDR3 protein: CASSPFVAGGGEQYF

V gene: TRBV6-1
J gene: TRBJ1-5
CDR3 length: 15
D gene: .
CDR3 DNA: TGTGCCAGCATCGGTGGAGGGAAAAGCAATCAGCCCCAGCATTTT
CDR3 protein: CASIGGGKSNQPQHF

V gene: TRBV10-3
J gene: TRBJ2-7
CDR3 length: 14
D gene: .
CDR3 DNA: TGTGCCATCAGTGAGCGGGGGGCGATTGGCGAGCAGTACTTC
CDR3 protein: CAISERGAIGEQYF

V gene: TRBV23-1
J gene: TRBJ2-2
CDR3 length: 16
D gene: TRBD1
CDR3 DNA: TGCGCCAGCAGTCATCGGACAGGGGGCAGCACCGGGGAGCTGTTTTTT
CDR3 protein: CASSHRTGGSTGELFF